Only a few counts were recorded for the clone carrying this T cell receptor (beta chain). The sample is drawn from a study of shared T cell receptors in the human thymus. Some clones are missing from TCRdb's copy, which holds only in-frame ones; the method was immunoSEQ multiplex PCR. The sample has roughly 550,000 clones, around three quarters seen once. This same sample was also taken into another study, of human thymus T cells. As that study records: Infants served as donors; they were healthy and Finnish and were having corrective surgery for congenital heart defects. Resections from corrective heart surgery supplied the thymus tissue. Thymic and blood repertoires seemed to favor certain V and J genes. Related research examined unrelated individuals and reported that their thymic repertoires overlapped highly.

This TCR was recovered from a boy in the first two years of life with a congenital heart defect. Material: thymocytes.

CDR3 amino acids: CARTTGQGTEAFF. The CDR3 DNA reads TGTGCCAGGACGACTGGGCAGGGGACTGAAGCTTTCTTT. The chain couples TRBV6-4 to TRBJ1-1; the D gene is possibly TRBD1 (6 bases). The CDR3 sequence is 13 residues long. Trimming shortened V by 9 bases and J by 5 bases, and 16 bases separated the two germline ends. Germline loops: CDR1 MRHNA, CDR2 SNTAGT.